Sequencing of this T cell receptor (beta chain) was carried out in a study of preoperative IRX-2 immunotherapy in early breast cancer. TCRdb's table, derived via immunoSEQ multiplex PCR, lists solely in-frame clones and lacks some. The sample has over 55,000 clones; approximately 93% are singletons. The V gene lost 1 base and the J gene lost 2 bases, with 11 bases spanning the gap. Looked up from germline, CDR1 is KGHSY and CDR2 is FQNENV. The length of the CDR3 is 16 residues. The treatment denotes: preoperative locoregional IRX-2 cytokine immunotherapy. Preoperative locoregional IRX-2 cytokine immunotherapy was tested in the phase Ib source study.

The chain links TRBV16 to TRBJ2-2; D uncertain. This clonotype originated in a human donor with breast cancer. Collection took place from a patient treated with IRX-2 immunotherapy. This chain's CDR3 is CASSQFLLTNTGELFF. CDR3 sequence (DNA): TGTGCCAGCAGCCAATTTCTACTCACTAACACCGGGGAGCTGTTTTTT. The variable domain in full, completed from reference TRBV16 and TRBJ2-2, reads GEEVAQTPKHLVRGEGQKAKLYCAPIKGHSYVFWYQQVLKNEFKFLISFQNENVFDETGMPKERFSAKCLPNSPCSLEIQATKLEDSAVYFCASSQFLLTNTGELFFGEGSRLTVL.